These 15 T cell receptor beta chains were sequenced from one sample in a study of blood T cells in healthy people across ages (dated by TCRdb to the mid-2010s). The library was generated by 5' RACE. The reads were generated on an Illumina HiSeq 2500. A second roughly 6 to 11 cycle PCR used a sample-barcoded 5' primer and a J-beta primer mix. The public reads were run again by TCRdb, first through fastp at Q25 and then through MiXCR, and only productive beta chains were kept. For every CDR3 protein sequence, its rows merge into one entry that carries the most common genes and DNA. The sample records 890,000 or so distinct CDR3 sequences, about 62% of which are singletons. The ten most abundant clones make up 25% to 35% of the sample. The source material was blood. These receptor sequences come from a man in his thirties or forties in good health.

V usage is TRBV9 and J usage is TRBJ2-7; the D is unclear. The V and J ends lost 0 bases and 7 bases respectively, with 11 bases between them. This CDR3 contains 13 residues. Germline V gives CDR1 SGDLS, CDR2 YYNGEE. In nucleotides, the CDR3 is TGTGCCAGCAGCGTAGCAGAAGGGAATGAGCAGTACTTC. It translates to CASSVAEGNEQYF.

The CDR3 is CASSPTRALGNTEAFF. The CDR3 DNA follows: TGTGCCAGCAGCCCCACCCGGGCCCTGGGGAACACTGAAGCTTTCTTT. The chain uses TRBV13 and TRBJ1-1; D uncertain. This CDR3 comprises 16 residues. Germline CDR1 reads PRHDT; CDR2 reads FYEKMQ (reference sequence). V lost 5 bases, J lost 1 base, and 17 bases lay in between.

This rearrangement joins TRBV5-6 to TRBJ2-5; 8 bases match TRBD2. V was pared by 0 bases and J by 2 bases, with 15 bases of the junction left unmatched. Germline V gene lookup returns CDR1 SGHDT and CDR2 YYEEEE. CDR3 length: 19 residues. For the CDR3, the DNA is TGTGCCAGCAGCTTGGGGGCGGGGGGCTTTCGACAACTGCAAGAGACCCAGTACTTC. Protein sequence: CASSLGAGGFRQLQETQYF.

V and J are TRBV20-1 and TRBJ2-5; 10 bases map to TRBD2. The V gene's germline CDR1 is DFQATT and CDR2 SNEGSKA (reference sequence). Germline trimming cut 0 bases from V and 5 bases from J; bases unmatched to any gene: 9. The CDR3 sequence is 16 residues long. This chain's CDR3 is CSARDLRTSGGETQYF. The CDR3 DNA reads TGCAGTGCTAGAGACCTACGGACTAGCGGCGGGGAGACCCAGTACTTC.

This sequence joins TRBV12-3 or TRBV12-4 and TRBJ2-5, with D unresolved. The CDR3 extends over 14 amino acids. V was pared by 1 base and J by 5 bases, with 11 bases between. In nucleotides, the CDR3 is TGTGCCAGCAGTTTAGGAGACGCTTCGGAGACCCAGTACTTC. This gives the protein CASSLGDASETQYF.

The chain combines TRBV29-1 with TRBJ2-3; D uncertain. V shed 7 bases and J shed 5 bases, with 10 bases lying between them. The CDR3 is made up of 11 amino acids. Germline values: CDR1 SQVTM, CDR2 ANQGSEA. The CDR3 region is CSGTLGDTQYF. The CDR3 DNA reads as TGCAGCGGCACACTGGGAGATACGCAGTATTTT.

This clonotype has only a few counts. This chain links TRBV4-2 with TRBJ1-5; D ambiguous. CDR1 and CDR2 (germline): LGHNA, YNFKEQ. Trimming removed 0 bases from V and 8 bases from J, with 8 bases in between. CDR3 length equals 13 residues. Written as DNA, the CDR3 is TGTGCCAGCAGCCAAGACCTAAATGAGCCCCAGCATTTT. Its protein product is CASSQDLNEPQHF.

The CDR3 loop reads CASSLYTGQGAHEQYF. CDR3 DNA: TGTGCCAGCAGCCTATATACGGGACAGGGGGCCCACGAGCAGTACTTC. The chain employs TRBV7-6 and TRBJ2-7, with 12 bases fitting TRBD1. Germline loops: CDR1 SGHVS, CDR2 FNYEAQ. The CDR3 covers 16 residues. Losses at the gene ends were 5 bases for V and 5 bases for J; bases not matched to a gene: 10.

The rearrangement joins TRBV6-2 or TRBV6-3 to TRBJ2-7, with TRBD1 identical over 7 bases. The V segment lost 8 bases and the J segment 5 bases; nucleotides outside the gene matches: 9. The CDR3 is made up of 13 amino acids. Germline lookup yields CDR1 MNHEY and CDR2 SVGEGT. The CDR3 nucleotides read TGTGCCAGCCTCGACAGGGTGCATGACGAGCAGTACTTC. This gives the protein CASLDRVHDEQYF.

J is TRBJ1-4 and V is TRBV6-5; no definite D call. The CDR3 is 16 residues long. Germline V gene data show CDR1 as MNHEY and CDR2 as SVGAGI. V was cut by 0 bases and J by 6 bases, with 14 bases left in between. CDR3 region: CASSYSRAGKDEKLFF. The CDR3, as DNA: TGTGCCAGCAGTTACTCGAGGGCAGGAAAAGATGAAAAACTGTTTTTT.

V gene TRBV10-3 combines with J gene TRBJ2-3, with TRBD1 as a possible D gene (6 bases). Per the germline V gene, CDR1 is ENHRY and CDR2 is SYGVKD. The CDR3 has 14 residues. The ends were cut back, 6 bases at V and 3 bases at J, with 13 bases in the middle. CDR3 residues: CAIRSDRLTDTQYF. The CDR3 DNA sequence: TGTGCCATCAGGAGCGACAGGCTGACAGATACGCAGTATTTT.

The V and J genes are TRBV5-1 and TRBJ2-4; 9 bases match TRBD1. The J call may be wrong; the DNA end is better matched by TRBJ2-7. Germline V gene data show CDR1 as SGHRS and CDR2 as YFSETQ. CDR3 length: 14 amino acids. The CDR3: CASSFAGTGSEQYF. The CDR3 DNA reads as TGCGCCAGCAGCTTCGCCGGGACAGGGAGCGAGCAGTACTTC.

The chain is built from TRBV5-1 and TRBJ2-5; D not certain. V shed 0 bases and J shed 9 bases, with 12 bases lying between them. The CDR3 has 13 residues. Germline-derived CDR1 and CDR2 are SGHRS and YFSETQ. The CDR3 here is CASSLAPGRAQYF. The DNA for the CDR3 is TGCGCCAGCAGCTTGGCCCCTGGAAGGGCCCAGTACTTC.

V and J are TRBV20-1 and TRBJ2-7, with D perhaps matching TRBD2 (5 bases). Germline V gene sequence: CDR1 DFQATT, CDR2 SNEGSKA (reference sequence). Trimming took 6 bases from V and 6 from J, leaving 15 bases between them. This CDR3 is built from 12 residues. CDR3 in amino acids: CSAPGNLREQYF. DNA for the CDR3: TGCAGTGCGCCCGGGAACCTGCGCGAGCAGTACTTC.

Points on this clonotype: The junction shows a germline mismatch at one end, possibly a read error. The chain couples TRBV10-3 to TRBJ2-3; TRBD1 or TRBD2 may be the D gene (5 bases each). Germline V CDR1 and CDR2: ENHRY, SYGVKD. This CDR3 is 20 amino acids long. The CDR3 protein is CAISESHARDGLFSTDTQYF. CDR3 DNA sequence: TGCGCCATCAGTGAGTCGCATGCCCGGGACGGACTTTTTAGCACAGATACGCAGTATTTT.